Detailed here is one TCR beta chain. In the authors' methods: Amplified reference gene primers provided the basis for estimating nucleated cell counts. Repertoires were generated with immunoSEQ multiplex PCR, while TCRdb's copy carries only in-frame clones and drops some. Clone size and V and J calls were adopted from that table, with D and trimming inferred from the DNA. The profile shows about 200,000 clones, nearly 90% of them singletons. The CDR3 spans 13 residues. V was clipped by 4 bases and J by 2 bases, with 8 bases between them. Germline CDR1 SGHAT, CDR2 FQNNGV. This entry belongs to a study of blood T cell repertoires in COVID-19. Study details: Sites across the United States, Italy and Spain contributed samples from acute and convalescent COVID-19. PBMCs, B-cell-depleted T cells, or T cells provided the cDNA or gDNA that made up the material.

Grouping used clinical history reported by participants in a survey and questionnaire. This TCR was recovered from a woman aged 25-40 years with acute COVID-19. The sample consisted of PBMCs or T cells enriched from blood (not recorded which). The chain is built from TRBV11-2 and TRBJ1-1, with a weak D call TRBD1 (5 bases). CDR3: CASSSGVNTEAFF. The CDR3 DNA follows: TGTGCCAGCAGCTCGGGGGTCAACACTGAAGCTTTCTTT.